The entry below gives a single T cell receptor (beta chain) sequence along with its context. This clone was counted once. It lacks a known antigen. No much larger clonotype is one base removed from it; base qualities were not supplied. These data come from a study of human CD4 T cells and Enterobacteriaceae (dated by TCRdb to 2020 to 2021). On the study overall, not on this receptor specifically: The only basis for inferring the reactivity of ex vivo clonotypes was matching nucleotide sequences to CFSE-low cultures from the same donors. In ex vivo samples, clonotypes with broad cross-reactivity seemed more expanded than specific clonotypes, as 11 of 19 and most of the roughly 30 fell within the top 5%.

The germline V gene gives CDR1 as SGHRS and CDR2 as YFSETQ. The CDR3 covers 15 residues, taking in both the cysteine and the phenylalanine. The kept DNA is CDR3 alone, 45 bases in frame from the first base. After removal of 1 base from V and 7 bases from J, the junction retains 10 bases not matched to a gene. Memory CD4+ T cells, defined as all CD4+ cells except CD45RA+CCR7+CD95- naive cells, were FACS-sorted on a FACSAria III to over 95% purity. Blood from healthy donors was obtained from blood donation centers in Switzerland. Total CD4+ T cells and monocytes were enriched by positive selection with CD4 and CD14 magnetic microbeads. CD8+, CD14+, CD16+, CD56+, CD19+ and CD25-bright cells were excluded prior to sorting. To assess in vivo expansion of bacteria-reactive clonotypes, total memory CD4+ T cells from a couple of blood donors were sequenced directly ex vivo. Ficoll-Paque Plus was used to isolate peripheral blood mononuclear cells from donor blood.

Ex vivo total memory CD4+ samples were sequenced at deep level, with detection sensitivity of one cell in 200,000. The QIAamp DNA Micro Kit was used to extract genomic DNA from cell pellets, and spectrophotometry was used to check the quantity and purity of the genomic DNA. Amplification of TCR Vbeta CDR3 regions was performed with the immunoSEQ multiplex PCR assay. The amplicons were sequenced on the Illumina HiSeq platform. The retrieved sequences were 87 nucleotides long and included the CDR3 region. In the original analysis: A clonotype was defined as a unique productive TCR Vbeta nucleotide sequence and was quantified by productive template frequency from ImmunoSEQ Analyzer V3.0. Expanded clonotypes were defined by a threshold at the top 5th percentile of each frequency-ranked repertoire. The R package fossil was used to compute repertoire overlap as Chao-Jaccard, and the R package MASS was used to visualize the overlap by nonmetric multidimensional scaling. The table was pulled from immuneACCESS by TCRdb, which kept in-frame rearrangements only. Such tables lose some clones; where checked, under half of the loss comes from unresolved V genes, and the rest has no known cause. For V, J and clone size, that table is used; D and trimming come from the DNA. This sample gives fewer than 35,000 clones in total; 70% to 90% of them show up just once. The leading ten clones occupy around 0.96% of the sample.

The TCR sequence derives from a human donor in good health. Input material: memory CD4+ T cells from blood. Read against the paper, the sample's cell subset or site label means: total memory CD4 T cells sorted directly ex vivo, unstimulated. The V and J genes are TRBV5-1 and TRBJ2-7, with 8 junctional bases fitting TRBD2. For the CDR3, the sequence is CASSLMGLGSGEQYF. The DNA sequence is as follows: TGCGCCAGCAGCTTGATGGGACTAGGGTCGGGGGAGCAGTACTTC.